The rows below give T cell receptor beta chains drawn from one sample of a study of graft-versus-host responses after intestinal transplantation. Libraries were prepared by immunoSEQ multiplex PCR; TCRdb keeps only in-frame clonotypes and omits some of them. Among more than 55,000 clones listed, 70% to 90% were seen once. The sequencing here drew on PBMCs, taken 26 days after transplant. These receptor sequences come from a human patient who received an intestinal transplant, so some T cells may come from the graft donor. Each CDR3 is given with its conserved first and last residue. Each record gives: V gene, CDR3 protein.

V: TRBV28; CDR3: CASSLRGLLSYEQYF
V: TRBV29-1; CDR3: CSVEGGEEGETQYF
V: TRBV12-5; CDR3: CASGYHTGLDGYTF
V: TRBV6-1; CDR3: CASREPRDRFSNQPQHF
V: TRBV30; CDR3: CAWSISPGGSGQPQHF
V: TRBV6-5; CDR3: CASSYKPGQGTDTQYF
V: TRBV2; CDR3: CANDGLAGGLQETQYF
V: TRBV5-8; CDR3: CASSPGQFNEQFF
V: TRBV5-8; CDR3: CASSLAAGGPETQYF
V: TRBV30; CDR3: CAWSVRAGRVNQPQHF
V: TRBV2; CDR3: CASGLSEQYF
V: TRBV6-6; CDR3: CASRSGTSGSNEQFF
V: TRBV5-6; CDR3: CASSSTTWRQDTQYF
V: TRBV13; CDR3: CASSPTGGATEAFF
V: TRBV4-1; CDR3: CASSQVSGNQPQHF
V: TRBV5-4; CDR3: CASSSLAGEQETQYF
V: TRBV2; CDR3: CASRDRAAEAFF
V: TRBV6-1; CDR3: CASSELDDRAEKLFF
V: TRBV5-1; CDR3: CASTDRDSNEKLFF
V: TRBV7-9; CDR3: CASSPWAGEGTNSPLHF
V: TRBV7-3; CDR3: CASSTLAGEYNEQFF
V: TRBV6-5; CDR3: CASSIDRSTDTQYF
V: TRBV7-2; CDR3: CASSPSGTGREKLFF
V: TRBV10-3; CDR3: CAISGQNNEQFF
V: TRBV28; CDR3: CASSLGRTTYEQYF
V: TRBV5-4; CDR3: CASSLGTSGRYNEQFF
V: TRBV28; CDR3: CASSFGGGQPQHF
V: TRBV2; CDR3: CASQEGTSLRGYTF